The next 10 T cell receptor beta chains were all read from a single sample in a study of cytomegalovirus exposure and HLA in healthy donors. Vbeta (60) and Jbeta (13) primers were used in the PCR. Clones were read by immunoSEQ multiplex PCR, and TCRdb kept only the in-frame ones, dropping some. The sample table includes 55,000 to 65,000 clones. The sequencing input was PBMCs. These TCRs come from a woman aged 18 to 35 in good health and CMV-seronegative.

CDR3 loop: CASSSSNTGELFF. CDR3 bases: TGTGCCAGCAGCTCCTCGAACACCGGGGAGCTGTTTTTT. The chain uses TRBV7-3 and TRBJ2-2, with D hard to call. Germline V CDR1 and CDR2: SGHTA, FQGTGA. This CDR3 region has 13 residues. The V end lost 4 bases, the J end lost 0 bases, and 3 bases lay between the germline ends.

The chain carries TRBV4-1 and TRBJ2-7, with D perhaps TRBD1 (5 bases). The V gene lost 2 bases and the J gene lost 2 bases, with 19 bases spanning the gap. CDR1 and CDR2 (germline): MGHRA, YSYEKL. The CDR3 covers 17 residues. The CDR3 DNA reads as TGCGCCAGCAGCCAACCGCTGACAGCCTTAAACCCCTACGAGCAGTACTTC. It codes for CASSQPLTALNPYEQYF.

This chain uses TRBV5-1 with TRBJ1-2, with 7 positions matching TRBD1. The germline V gene has CDR1 SGHRS and CDR2 YFSETQ. This CDR3 is 16 amino acids long. The ends lost 0 bases at V and 5 bases at J; junction bases unmatched: 10. The CDR3 DNA is TGCGCCAGCAGCTTGGCCGGTGCAGGGGGAACGTATGGCTACACCTTC. It encodes CASSLAGAGGTYGYTF.

J is TRBJ2-4 and V is TRBV18; 9 bases are shared with TRBD1. The germline V gene encodes CDR1 KGHSH and CDR2 LQKENI. Trimming cost V 5 bases and J 7 bases; bases outside gene matches: 9. The CDR3 sequence is 15 residues long. CDR3 sequence (DNA): TGTGCCAGCTCAGAAGGGACAGGGCAAGGCAACATTCAGTACTTC. Translating it yields CASSEGTGQGNIQYF.

The chain couples TRBV19 to TRBJ2-7, with 7 bases identical to TRBD2. In germline, CDR1 is LNHDA, CDR2 SQIVND (reference sequence). This CDR3 contains 13 residues. V lost 10 bases to trimming and J lost 2 bases; unmatched junction nucleotides: 8. The CDR3 DNA sequence: TGTGCCACCCGGCGGGAGACCGCCTACGAGCAGTACTTC. It specifies CATRRETAYEQYF.

This chain connects TRBV9 to TRBJ2-7; 12 bases align to TRBD2. The CDR3 totals 15 residues. From germline, CDR1 is SGDLS and CDR2 YYNGEE. The J segment lost 2 bases and the V segment lost 4 bases, leaving 4 bases of the junction unmatched. CDR3 sequence: CASSLTSGSAYEQYF. The CDR3 nucleotides read TGTGCCAGCAGCCTGACTAGCGGGAGCGCCTACGAGCAGTACTTC.

This rearrangement joins TRBV6-1 to TRBJ1-1; 7 bases fit TRBD1. The CDR3 has 13 amino acids. Trimming at V came to 5 bases and at J to 3 bases, leaving 3 bases not matched to a gene. CDR1 is MNHNS, CDR2 SASEGT, per germline. For the CDR3, the DNA is TGTGCCAGCAGTTGGGACAGCGACACTGAAGCTTTCTTT. It codes for CASSWDSDTEAFF.

The chain carries TRBV19 and TRBJ1-5, with D possibly being TRBD1 (6 bases). V lost 7 bases, J lost 2 bases, and 12 bases lay in between. Germline CDR1 LNHDA, CDR2 SQIVND (reference sequence). This CDR3 contains 14 residues. Here the CDR3 DNA reads TGTGCCAGTACTCAGACAGGCCGCAATCAGCCCCAGCATTTT. This translates into CASTQTGRNQPQHF. Using reference TRBV19 and TRBJ1-5 for the parts outside the CDR3, the full variable domain is DGGITQSPKYLFRKEGQNVTLSCEQNLNHDAMYWYRQDPGQGLRLIYYSQIVNDFQKGDIAEGYSVSREKKESFPLTVTSAQKNPTAFYLCASTQTGRNQPQHFGDGTRLSIL.

The chain carries TRBV7-9 and TRBJ2-3, with TRBD1 identical over 8 bases. This CDR3 contains 14 residues. After removal of 5 bases from V and 4 bases from J, the junction contained 5 bases not matched to a gene. Germline V lookup: CDR1 SEHNR, CDR2 FQNEAQ (reference sequence). The chain's CDR3 is CASSRGQGADTQYF. The CDR3 DNA sequence: TGTGCCAGCAGCCGCGGACAGGGAGCAGATACGCAGTATTTT.

This sequence joins TRBV7-9 and TRBJ1-2; the D is unclear. There are 14 residues in the CDR3. Trimming took 0 bases from V and 2 from J, leaving 7 bases between them. Looked up from germline, CDR1 is SEHNR and CDR2 is FQNEAQ (reference sequence). Here the CDR3 DNA reads TGTGCCAGCAGCTTAGCGGAGCCCAACTATGGCTACACCTTC. This codes for CASSLAEPNYGYTF.